The present TCR beta chain was sequenced within a study of shared clonotypes between healthy human individuals. As to this clone: The antigen is unknown.

Notes on the study in general: Between a few donors, naive CD4 clonotypes were shared at a level of about 5%. Expectations were that clonotype sharing among donors would be affected by sequencing depth.

Replicate PCRs run on sorted subsets employed 150 to 250 ng DNA, approximately 30,000 T cell genomes. The data were produced by immunoSEQ multiplex PCR, yet TCRdb's version contains in-frame clones alone and is incomplete. The profile shows approximately 1,500,000 clones, roughly 98% of them singletons. Germline CDR1 LNHNV, CDR2 YYDKDF (reference sequence). The CDR3 extends over 13 amino acids. The junction had 2 bases not matched to a gene; V was cut back by 4 bases and J by 6 bases. Material for sequencing was naive CD4+ T cells sorted from blood. Subset of the sample: CD45RA+ positively selected. V and J are TRBV15 and TRBJ2-3, with 9 positions matching TRBD1. The sequence was obtained from a young man in good health. CDR3 region: CATSNRGRDTQYF. In DNA, the CDR3 is TGTGCCACCAGCAACAGGGGGCGGGATACGCAGTATTTT. Filled out from reference TRBV15 and TRBJ2-3, the complete variable domain reads DAMVIQNPRYQVTQFGKPVTLSCSQTLNHNVMYWYQQKSSQAPKLLFHYYDKDFNNEADTPDNFQSRRPNTSFCFLDIRSPGLGDTAMYLCATSNRGRDTQYFGPGTRLTVL.